This TCR beta chain was profiled in a study of blood T cell repertoires in COVID-19. Overall study: T cells, B-cell-depleted T cells, or PBMCs supplied cDNA or gDNA.

Germline V gives CDR1 LGHNT, CDR2 FRNRAP. The CDR3 totals 13 residues. V lost 3 bases, J lost 4 bases, and 9 bases lay in between. Original methodology: Reference gene primer amplification in the assay estimated nucleated cell counts. TCRdb's copy holds only in-frame clones and misses some; the assay was immunoSEQ multiplex PCR. The D gene and trimming were derived from the DNA, and the V and J assignments and clone size from that table. This sample has under 450,000 clones, with less than 90% found just once. Across over 20 US areas, participants ranged in age from 18 to 89 years. Recovered participants had two consecutive negative NP/OP PCR tests, healthcare professional clearance, or symptom resolution.

The chain recombines TRBV12-5 with TRBJ1-1; possibly TRBD1 for D (5 bases). This clonotype originated in a young woman who had recovered from COVID-19. The sample consisted of PBMCs or T cells enriched from blood (not recorded which). In nucleotides, the CDR3 is TGTGCTAGTGGTTTCGTCGGGGGCACTGAAGCTTTCTTT. Its protein is CASGFVGGTEAFF. Complete variable domain (other parts from reference TRBV12-5 and TRBJ1-1): DARVTQTPRHKVTEMGQEVTMRCQPILGHNTVFWYRQTMMQGLELLAYFRNRAPLDDSGMPKDRFSAEMPDATLATLKIQPSEPRDSAVYFCASGFVGGTEAFFGQGTRLTVV.